Listed below are T cell receptor beta chains from one sample, sequenced in a study of shared clonotypes between healthy human individuals. Clones were sequenced by immunoSEQ multiplex PCR, and TCRdb holds only the in-frame ones, with some missing. The sample consists of about 1.9 million clones, 93% of them appearing once. Input material: naive CD8+ T cells from PBMCs. Every receptor here comes from a young man in good health. Some clones in this sample may be carry-over from other donors' samples. The CDR3 runs from the conserved cysteine through the conserved F or W. Each record gives: D gene, J gene, clone size, V gene, CDR3 DNA, CDR3 protein. The D gene is left open where the match is weak. Expanded clones are given a class, and other clones once, few, many or no size at all.

D gene: -
J gene: TRBJ1-2
clone size: -
V gene: TRBV6-6
CDR3 DNA: TGTGCCAGCAGTTACTCGGTCGATGGCTACTATGGCTACACCTTC
CDR3 protein: CASSYSVDGYYGYTF

D gene: -
J gene: TRBJ1-1
clone size: -
V gene: TRBV19
CDR3 DNA: TGTGCCAGTAGTATTTTGCGGGGGCTTGGCACTGAAGCTTTCTTT
CDR3 protein: CASSILRGLGTEAFF

D gene: TRBD1
J gene: TRBJ2-7
clone size: -
V gene: TRBV7-8
CDR3 DNA: TGTGCCAGCAGCAAGGACTCACAGGGGATCATGATAGAGCAGTACTTC
CDR3 protein: CASSKDSQGIMIEQYF

D gene: TRBD2
J gene: TRBJ2-5
clone size: -
V gene: TRBV7-2
CDR3 DNA: TGTGCCAGCAGCTTAGATACCAGCGGGAGTGGAAAGACCCAGTACTTC
CDR3 protein: CASSLDTSGSGKTQYF

D gene: TRBD2
J gene: TRBJ2-2
clone size: -
V gene: TRBV29-1
CDR3 DNA: TGCAGCGTGGATAGCGGGAGGGCCACCGGGGAGCTGTTTTTT
CDR3 protein: CSVDSGRATGELFF

D gene: TRBD2
J gene: TRBJ2-3
clone size: -
V gene: TRBV9
CDR3 DNA: TGTGCCAGCAGCCGTAGCGGGAGAACAGATACGCAGTATTTT
CDR3 protein: CASSRSGRTDTQYF

D gene: TRBD1
J gene: TRBJ2-2
clone size: -
V gene: TRBV9
CDR3 DNA: TGTGCCAGCAGCGTCTCACTGGGGACAGGGGTCTACACCGGGGAGCTGTTTTTT
CDR3 protein: CASSVSLGTGVYTGELFF

D gene: TRBD1
J gene: TRBJ1-5
clone size: -
V gene: TRBV6-1
CDR3 DNA: TGTGCCAGCAGACTACAGGGGGATCAGCCCCAGCATTTT
CDR3 protein: CASRLQGDQPQHF

D gene: TRBD1
J gene: TRBJ2-1
clone size: -
V gene: TRBV27
CDR3 DNA: TGTGCCAGCAGTAAAACCGGGTGGGGACAGATCAACAATGAGCAGTTCTTC
CDR3 protein: CASSKTGWGQINNEQFF

D gene: TRBD2
J gene: TRBJ2-7
clone size: once
V gene: TRBV9
CDR3 DNA: TGTGCCAGCAGCCCTCGGGGGGCGGGGGGCGAGCAGTACTTC
CDR3 protein: CASSPRGAGGEQYF

D gene: TRBD1
J gene: TRBJ2-7
clone size: -
V gene: TRBV27
CDR3 DNA: TGTGCCAGCAGTTCGAAACAGGGGGCGAAGGGCGAGCAGTACTTC
CDR3 protein: CASSSKQGAKGEQYF

D gene: TRBD2
J gene: TRBJ2-7
clone size: -
V gene: TRBV7-2
CDR3 DNA: TGTGCCAGCAGTCAAGGACTAGCGGCCTACGAGCAGTACTTC
CDR3 protein: CASSQGLAAYEQYF

D gene: TRBD2
J gene: TRBJ2-7
clone size: -
V gene: TRBV29-1
CDR3 DNA: TGCAGCTACCGGGAGGGACCTTACTACGAGCAGTACTTC
CDR3 protein: CSYREGPYYEQYF

D gene: TRBD1
J gene: TRBJ1-2
clone size: -
V gene: TRBV27
CDR3 DNA: TGTGCCAGCAGTTTTTCCGCCGGGACAGGTCTCTATGGCTACACCTTC
CDR3 protein: CASSFSAGTGLYGYTF

D gene: -
J gene: TRBJ2-3
clone size: -
V gene: TRBV29-1
CDR3 DNA: TGCAGCGTTAGGAGTGGACAGTCAGATACGCAGTATTTT
CDR3 protein: CSVRSGQSDTQYF

D gene: TRBD1
J gene: TRBJ2-1
clone size: once
V gene: TRBV5-1
CDR3 DNA: TGCGCCAGCAGCCTCGCGACAGGGTACTCCTACAATGAGCAGTTCTTC
CDR3 protein: CASSLATGYSYNEQFF

D gene: -
J gene: TRBJ2-2
clone size: -
V gene: TRBV4-2
CDR3 DNA: TGTGCCAGCAGCCAAGATCTGGTGGTGCCTAATTCCAGGGGGGTGTTTTTT
CDR3 protein: CASSQDLVVPNSRGVFF

D gene: TRBD1
J gene: TRBJ1-2
clone size: once
V gene: TRBV5-6
CDR3 DNA: TGTGCCAGCAGCCCCCGGACAGGAGTTTATGGCTACACCTTC
CDR3 protein: CASSPRTGVYGYTF

D gene: TRBD1
J gene: TRBJ2-7
clone size: -
V gene: TRBV7-9
CDR3 DNA: TGTGCCAGCAGCTTAAGAGGGGACAGCTTCTACGAGCAGTACTTC
CDR3 protein: CASSLRGDSFYEQYF

D gene: TRBD1
J gene: TRBJ1-3
clone size: -
V gene: TRBV10-3
CDR3 DNA: TGTGCCATCAGTGAGCCGACAGGGTTGATCTCCTCTGGAAACACCATATATTTT
CDR3 protein: CAISEPTGLISSGNTIYF

D gene: TRBD1
J gene: TRBJ1-1
clone size: -
V gene: TRBV10-1
CDR3 DNA: TGCGCCAGCAGTCCAGGGACAGGGATCACTGAAGCTTTCTTT
CDR3 protein: CASSPGTGITEAFF

D gene: TRBD2
J gene: TRBJ2-1
clone size: -
V gene: TRBV7-9
CDR3 DNA: TGTGCCAGCAGCCCCGGGACTAGCGGGAGAGATGAGCAGTTCTTC
CDR3 protein: CASSPGTSGRDEQFF

D gene: -
J gene: TRBJ2-2
clone size: -
V gene: TRBV9
CDR3 DNA: TGTGCCAGCAGCCCCCATGGCGGGGAGCTGTTTTTT
CDR3 protein: CASSPHGGELFF

D gene: TRBD1
J gene: TRBJ2-1
clone size: once
V gene: TRBV6-5
CDR3 DNA: TGTGCCAGCAGGGCCGGGACAGGGATATACAATGAGCAGTTCTTC
CDR3 protein: CASRAGTGIYNEQFF

D gene: -
J gene: TRBJ2-1
clone size: -
V gene: TRBV19
CDR3 DNA: TGTGCCAGCCGTAATCAGGGGTATAATGAGCAGTTCTTC
CDR3 protein: CASRNQGYNEQFF

D gene: -
J gene: TRBJ2-3
clone size: -
V gene: TRBV7-2
CDR3 DNA: TGTGCCAGCAGCGCCACACAAGGGGCAGATACGCAGTATTTT
CDR3 protein: CASSATQGADTQYF

D gene: TRBD1
J gene: TRBJ1-2
clone size: -
V gene: TRBV13
CDR3 DNA: TGTGCCAGCAGCCCTATGGACAGGGAAGTGTATGGCTACACCTTC
CDR3 protein: CASSPMDREVYGYTF

D gene: -
J gene: TRBJ2-7
clone size: -
V gene: TRBV9
CDR3 DNA: TGTGCCAGCAGCGTAGGGGCAGGGTCCTACGAGCAGTACTTC
CDR3 protein: CASSVGAGSYEQYF

D gene: TRBD2
J gene: TRBJ2-1
clone size: -
V gene: TRBV7-6
CDR3 DNA: TGTGCCAGCAGCTTTGGGCTAGCGGGGTACACTGAGCAGTTCTTC
CDR3 protein: CASSFGLAGYTEQFF

D gene: -
J gene: TRBJ2-7
clone size: -
V gene: TRBV27
CDR3 DNA: TGTGCCAGCAGTTTAGGACCCGGCCGGTCCTACGAGCAGTACTTC
CDR3 protein: CASSLGPGRSYEQYF

D gene: -
J gene: TRBJ1-1
clone size: -
V gene: TRBV6-5
CDR3 DNA: TGTGCCAGCAGTTACTCACGAACGTCGAACACTGAAGCTTTCTTT
CDR3 protein: CASSYSRTSNTEAFF

D gene: TRBD2
J gene: TRBJ2-3
clone size: -
V gene: TRBV7-3
CDR3 DNA: TGTGCCAGCAGCTTTGGGACTAGCGGGAGGGCGTCAGATACGCAGTATTTT
CDR3 protein: CASSFGTSGRASDTQYF

D gene: -
J gene: TRBJ2-7
clone size: -
V gene: TRBV27
CDR3 DNA: TGTGCCAGCAACCCAACCGGGACACCTTTCTACGAGCAGTACTTC
CDR3 protein: CASNPTGTPFYEQYF

D gene: -
J gene: TRBJ2-3
clone size: -
V gene: TRBV4-3
CDR3 DNA: TGCGCCAGCAGCCGGAACCCGGGACTAGATACGCAGTATTTT
CDR3 protein: CASSRNPGLDTQYF

D gene: TRBD2
J gene: TRBJ2-1
clone size: -
V gene: TRBV4-2
CDR3 DNA: TGTGCCAGCAGCCAAACTTTAGCGGGGAGCTCCTACAATGAGCAGTTCTTC
CDR3 protein: CASSQTLAGSSYNEQFF

D gene: -
J gene: TRBJ2-3
clone size: -
V gene: TRBV6-1
CDR3 DNA: TGTGCCAGCAGTGATCGGACCTATGGCCCAGATACGCAGTATTTT
CDR3 protein: CASSDRTYGPDTQYF

D gene: -
J gene: TRBJ2-7
clone size: -
V gene: TRBV27
CDR3 DNA: TGTGCCAGCAGCCAGGGCGCGGAGTACGAGCAGTACTTC
CDR3 protein: CASSQGAEYEQYF

D gene: TRBD2
J gene: TRBJ2-1
clone size: once
V gene: TRBV29-1
CDR3 DNA: TGCAGCGTTGAAAAGTTAGCGGGGAATGAGCAGTTCTTC
CDR3 protein: CSVEKLAGNEQFF

D gene: -
J gene: TRBJ2-1
clone size: few
V gene: TRBV18
CDR3 DNA: TGTGCCAGCTCACCCCGCGCGGGAAGTGGTTACAATGAGCAGTTCTTC
CDR3 protein: CASSPRAGSGYNEQFF

D gene: -
J gene: TRBJ1-1
clone size: -
V gene: TRBV11-2
CDR3 DNA: TGTGCCAGCAGCCAAAACAGGGAAGTTAACACTGAAGCTTTCTTT
CDR3 protein: CASSQNREVNTEAFF

D gene: -
J gene: TRBJ2-3
clone size: -
V gene: TRBV27
CDR3 DNA: TGTGCCAGCAGTTTTATCGGCAGCACAGATACGCAGTATTTT
CDR3 protein: CASSFIGSTDTQYF

D gene: TRBD2
J gene: TRBJ2-3
clone size: -
V gene: TRBV28
CDR3 DNA: TGTGCCAGCAGTGCCGGACTAGCGGGCTACACAGATACGCAGTATTTT
CDR3 protein: CASSAGLAGYTDTQYF

D gene: TRBD2
J gene: TRBJ2-3
clone size: -
V gene: TRBV6-5
CDR3 DNA: TGTGCCAGCAGCCCCGGGGAGCGGGAGATAGATACGCAGTATTTT
CDR3 protein: CASSPGEREIDTQYF

D gene: TRBD2
J gene: TRBJ2-7
clone size: -
V gene: TRBV5-4
CDR3 DNA: TGTGCCAGCAGCCCGGGGGGGGAAGTCGACGAGCAGTACTTC
CDR3 protein: CASSPGGEVDEQYF

D gene: TRBD1
J gene: TRBJ2-5
clone size: -
V gene: TRBV27
CDR3 DNA: TGTGCCAGCAGCCCGGGGACAGGGGGTTCCCAAGAGACCCAGTACTTC
CDR3 protein: CASSPGTGGSQETQYF

D gene: TRBD1
J gene: TRBJ2-7
clone size: -
V gene: TRBV5-4
CDR3 DNA: TGTGCCAGCAGCTATGGGACAGGGGGCAACTCCTACGAGCAGTACTTC
CDR3 protein: CASSYGTGGNSYEQYF

D gene: -
J gene: TRBJ1-3
clone size: -
V gene: TRBV5-4
CDR3 DNA: TGTGCCAGCAGCTTGGCCGGGTCTGGAAACACCATATATTTT
CDR3 protein: CASSLAGSGNTIYF

D gene: -
J gene: TRBJ1-1
clone size: -
V gene: TRBV19
CDR3 DNA: TGTGCCAGTAGTTTGGCCGAGAACACTGAAGCTTTCTTT
CDR3 protein: CASSLAENTEAFF

D gene: -
J gene: TRBJ2-1
clone size: once
V gene: TRBV20-1
CDR3 DNA: TGCAGTGCTAGGCCCCAGGGCAGTCAGTTCTTC
CDR3 protein: CSARPQGSQFF

D gene: TRBD2
J gene: TRBJ2-1
clone size: -
V gene: TRBV7-6
CDR3 DNA: TGTGCCAGCAGCTTAGTGGCTAGCGGGATTGGCTACCCAATCAATGAGCAGTTCTTC
CDR3 protein: CASSLVASGIGYPINEQFF